These 17 T cell receptor beta chains were sequenced from one sample in a study of CXCR3-negative and CXCR3-positive naive CD8 T cells. The libraries of TRB cDNA were constructed through 5' RACE using UMI labels. One entry per CDR3 protein, without DNA, is what TCRdb gives after re-calling the 5' RACE reads. The sample spans several thousand distinct CDR3 sequences; the ten largest clones claim 1.2%. Findings and caveats of the study: The TRB CDR3s that CXCR3-positive naive cells carried were more hydrophobic than those of CXCR3-negative naive cells.

Antigens of these TCRs are unknown. Sequenced input: naive CXCR3+ CD8+ T cells from blood. Sample subset: CD45RO-CCR7+CD27+CD95- naive CD8+ T cells expressing CXCR3 (TNR3+). Receptors were obtained from a human donor in good health. Some clones in this sample may be carry-over from other donors' samples.

The rearrangement links TRBV29-1 to TRBJ1-1; absent DNA, TCRdb's TRBD1 call cannot be checked. The germline CDR1 and CDR2 sequences are SQVTM and ANQGSEA. The CDR3 is 15 residues long. CDR3 sequence reads: CSVFRPGTGNTEAFF.

The chain is built from TRBV3-1 and TRBJ2-7. This CDR3 has 14 amino acids. From germline, CDR1 is LGHDT and CDR2 YNNKEL (reference sequence). CDR3: CASSQDSDSYEQYF.

This chain links TRBV6-5 with TRBJ1-1; the D gene TCRdb calls, TRBD1, cannot be checked with no DNA. The CDR3 spans 12 residues. Germline-derived CDR1 and CDR2 are MNHEY and SVGAGI. Here the CDR3 reads CATEGGRTEAFF.

This clonotype shows up as medium-sized by frequency. V gene TRBV20-1 combines with J gene TRBJ2-7. This CDR3 is 13 amino acids long. Germline values: CDR1 DFQATT, CDR2 SNEGSKA (reference sequence). The CDR3 loop reads CSARGRQSYEQYF.

CDR3 amino acids: CASSYRGRGDTQYF. The chain uses TRBV27 and TRBJ2-3; TCRdb selects TRBD1, and the lack of DNA leaves this call unchecked. The germline CDR1 and CDR2 sequences are MNHEY and SMNVEV (reference sequence). The CDR3 sequence is 14 residues long.

Frequency places this clonotype as medium-sized. The chain links TRBV6-2 or TRBV6-3 to TRBJ2-7; no DNA is available, so the TRBD1 call from TCRdb remains unchecked. In germline, CDR1 is MNHEY, CDR2 SVGEGT. The CDR3 has 14 amino acids. The chain's CDR3 is CASINDRGFYEQYF.

The chain links TRBV7-9 to TRBJ1-1. Germline CDR1 reads SEHNR; CDR2 reads FQNEAQ (reference sequence). The CDR3 sequence is 14 residues long. This CDR3 is CASSGPTGGPEAFF.

V usage is TRBV29-1 and J usage is TRBJ2-7; checking the TCRdb D call of TRBD1 is not possible without DNA. The CDR3 totals 13 residues. CDR1 is SQVTM and CDR2 is ANQGSEA in the germline V gene. CDR3 sequence reads: CSATERTTYEQYF.

This clonotype counts as medium-sized by frequency. CDR3 region: CSVGRTGRATDTQYF. The J gene is TRBJ2-3, the V gene TRBV29-1; absent DNA, TCRdb's TRBD1 call cannot be checked. Germline lookup yields CDR1 SQVTM and CDR2 ANQGSEA. The CDR3 contains 15 residues.

The genes are TRBV29-1 and TRBJ2-7; lacking DNA, the TRBD1 call made by TCRdb goes unchecked. The CDR3 has 12 residues. Germline V gene data show CDR1 as SQVTM and CDR2 as ANQGSEA. The CDR3 sequence: CSAPVDTCEQYF.

This chain links TRBV7-2 with TRBJ2-1; TCRdb calls TRBD1, which cannot be checked without DNA. The CDR3 contains 15 residues. The germline gives CDR1 SGHTA, CDR2 FQGNSA. CDR3 sequence: CASRDTGGTYNEQFF.

This clonotype is labeled medium-sized (0.01 to 0.1%) based on frequency. The chain recombines TRBV7-6 with TRBJ2-2; TCRdb proposes TRBD2, but this gene call is untestable without DNA. CDR3 length: 20 amino acids. Germline V gene lookup returns CDR1 SGHVS and CDR2 FNYEAQ. This CDR3 reads CASTILPGLAGVANTGELFF.

Judged by frequency, this clonotype is medium-sized. The chain couples TRBV2 to TRBJ2-7; TCRdb's assignment of TRBD1 cannot be checked, as there is no DNA. The CDR3 totals 14 residues. CDR1 and CDR2 (germline): SNHLY, FYNNEI. CDR3 protein: CASRGDGSSYEQYF.

CDR3 in amino acids: CASSANPLDGYTF. The chain is built from TRBV25-1 and TRBJ1-2. This CDR3 is built from 13 residues. In germline, CDR1 is MGHDK, CDR2 SYGVNS.

The chain employs TRBV10-3 and TRBJ2-1. Germline CDR1 and CDR2: ENHRY and SYGVKD. This CDR3 spans 11 amino acids. CDR3: CAISDLYEQFF.

Its frequency marks this clonotype as medium-sized. The chain links TRBV5-5 to TRBJ2-3; TCRdb gives TRBD2 as the D gene, but with no DNA this cannot be confirmed. The CDR3 is made up of 15 amino acids. Germline CDR1 SGHKS, CDR2 YYEKEE (reference sequence). Here the CDR3 reads CASRNLAGYTDTQYF.

J is TRBJ2-3 and V is TRBV7-6. Looked up from germline, CDR1 is SGHVS and CDR2 is FNYEAQ. CDR3 length: 15 amino acids. The CDR3 spells CASSLVGLMGDTQYF.